The T cell receptor (beta chain) described here comes from a study of CD8 T cells in Susac syndrome. The trim removed 3 bases at V and 0 bases at J, leaving 5 bases unmatched. The germline V gene has CDR1 KGHSH and CDR2 LQKENI. The CDR3 runs to 16 residues. RNA in amounts of about 0.5 to 1 ug was reverse transcribed with random hexamers. A single record per CDR3 protein comes from TCRdb applying MiXCR to the immunoSEQ multiplex PCR reads. The data contain around 130,000 distinct CDR3 sequences, about 95% of them singletons. The chain links TRBV18 to TRBJ2-4; 7 nucleotides agree with TRBD1. The sample was CD4+ T cells from PBMCs. The receptor comes from a human donor in good health. DNA for the CDR3: TGTGCCAGCTCACCTACAGGGGCTCGAGCCAAAAACATTCAGTACTTC. Translated, it gives CASSPTGARAKNIQYF.